This entry describes one T cell receptor beta chain. Every single patient, without exception, relapsed after autologous stem cell transplantation, and brentuximab vedotin exposure varied. Patients had relapsed/refractory classical Hodgkin lymphoma with complete response, partial response or progressive disease as best response. The data were obtained in a study of PD-1 blockade in classical Hodgkin lymphoma. Profiled with immunoSEQ multiplex PCR; TCRdb holds only in-frame clones, not every one. The sample yields around 91,000 clones, under 90% seen once. This sample comprised peripheral blood mononuclear cells (PBMCs), obtained at baseline. The clonotype originates from a human donor with classical Hodgkin lymphoma.

The CDR3 DNA sequence: TGTGCCAGCAGCTCCTCCGGGACACTGAACGAGCAGTACTTC. This translates into CASSSSGTLNEQYF. The genes are TRBV7-9 and TRBJ2-7, with D perhaps matching TRBD1 (6 bases). CDR1 is SEHNR and CDR2 is FQNEAQ in the germline V gene (reference sequence). The ends were cut back, 4 bases at V and 5 bases at J, with 15 bases in the middle. The CDR3 extends over 14 amino acids.